These 9 T cell receptor beta chains were sequenced from one sample in a study of blood T cell repertoires in COVID-19. Assay: immunoSEQ multiplex PCR; the TCRdb copy retains only in-frame clones and omits some. The sample shows 90,000 to 110,000 clones, 81% of them seen only once. The sample taken for sequencing was peripheral blood. The receptors shown here come from a man older than 75 with acute or convalescent COVID-19.

The rearrangement joins TRBV29-1 to TRBJ1-4; 10 nucleotides line up with TRBD1. Per the germline V gene, CDR1 is SQVTM and CDR2 is ANQGSEA. Germline trimming cut 5 bases from V and 0 bases from J; bases unmatched to any gene: 9. The CDR3 length is 17 residues. The CDR3, as DNA: TGCAGCGTTCTAGGACAGGGGGATGATTCAACTAATGAAAAACTGTTTTTT. It encodes CSVLGQGDDSTNEKLFF.

This clone appeared a single time. V is TRBV29-1 and J is TRBJ2-3; D uncertain. The CDR3 is 14 amino acids. Germline-derived CDR1 and CDR2 are SQVTM and ANQGSEA. V was clipped by 2 bases and J by 5 bases, with 14 bases between them. CDR3 residues: CSVETSVIGDTQYF. The DNA for the CDR3 is TGCAGCGTTGAAACGTCCGTTATCGGAGATACGCAGTATTTT.

The V call is TRBV14, the J call TRBJ2-3; TRBD2 aligns across 10 bases. The CDR3 runs 18 residues. Germline CDR1 and CDR2: SGHDN and FVKESK. The trim removed 1 base at V and 1 base at J, leaving 8 bases unmatched. CDR3 loop: CASSQGVAGGDGTDTQYF. CDR3 DNA: TGTGCCAGCAGCCAAGGTGTAGCGGGAGGTGATGGCACAGATACGCAGTATTTT.

The rearrangement links TRBV10-1 to TRBJ2-3; 10 nucleotides match TRBD2. Trimming took 4 bases from V and 3 from J; bases not matched to a gene: 7. Germline CDR1 WNHNN, CDR2 SYGVQD (reference sequence). The CDR3 runs 16 residues. The CDR3 sequence is CASSALAGDSTDTQYF. CDR3 DNA: TGCGCCAGCAGTGCGCTAGCGGGAGATAGTACAGATACGCAGTATTTT.

The V call is TRBV2, the J call TRBJ1-2, with 10 bases lining up with TRBD1. The ends lost 7 bases at V and 8 bases at J; junction bases unmatched: 7. The CDR3 loop spans 13 amino acids. Germline-derived CDR1 and CDR2 are SNHLY and FYNNEI. The CDR3 sequence: CASKLGQGSGYTF. The CDR3, as DNA: TGTGCCAGCAAGTTGGGACAGGGGAGCGGCTACACCTTC.

The rearrangement links TRBV6-1 to TRBJ2-1; possibly TRBD1 for D (5 bases). The CDR3 is 16 amino acids. V lost 2 bases and J lost 3, with 14 bases in between. In germline, CDR1 is MNHNS, CDR2 SASEGT. CDR3 loop: CASSEKGPQYYNEQFF. The DNA for the CDR3 is TGTGCCAGCAGTGAAAAGGGGCCCCAATACTACAATGAGCAGTTCTTC.

J is TRBJ2-4 and V is TRBV5-1; D remains unclear. From germline, CDR1 is SGHRS and CDR2 YFSETQ. This CDR3 region has 16 residues. V shed 2 bases and J shed 6 bases, with 18 bases lying between them. The CDR3 DNA sequence: TGCGCCAGCAGCTTTGTGGGCCCGAAAATGGGAAACATTCAGTACTTC. Protein sequence: CASSFVGPKMGNIQYF.

The chain recombines TRBV19 with TRBJ2-3; 7 nucleotides agree with TRBD2. With 5 bases clipped from V and 0 bases from J, the junction kept 5 bases outside the gene matches. The CDR3 totals 15 residues. Germline CDR1 is LNHDA and CDR2 is SQIVND (reference sequence). This CDR3 is CASSPLAVSTDTQYF. As DNA, the CDR3 is TGTGCCAGTAGTCCCCTAGCGGTTAGCACAGATACGCAGTATTTT.

The chain combines TRBV14 with TRBJ2-7; D remains ambiguous. Trimming took 3 bases from V and 7 from J, leaving 13 bases between them. CDR1 and CDR2 (germline): SGHDN, FVKESK. The CDR3 covers 13 residues. CDR3 amino acids: CASSHYELGEQYF. The CDR3 DNA reads TGTGCCAGCAGCCACTACGAACTCGGGGAGCAGTACTTC.